A selection of T cell receptor beta chains follows, all from one sample in a study of prognosis after radiotherapy for stage I lung cancer. Each CDR3 protein is one row after TCRdb ran MiXCR on the multiplex PCR reads. The profile shows over 45,000 distinct CDR3 sequences, about 25% of them singletons. Material: PBMCs, obtained before or after stereotactic body radiation therapy (not recorded which). The source is a donor aged 50 or older with non-small cell lung cancer. CDR3s include the opening cysteine and the closing phenylalanine or tryptophan. A D gene is named only where the DNA matches it firmly. Size tells how often a clone was seen (once, few, many) or the class of an expanded clone, and some rows leave it out.

D: .
V: TRBV7-9
size: many
J: TRBJ2-3
DNA: TGTGCCAGCAGCTTAGCGGGGACTCACACAGATACGCAGTATTTT
CDR3: CASSLAGTHTDTQYF

D: TRBD1
V: TRBV6-2/TRBV6-3
size: many
J: TRBJ2-1
DNA: TGTGCCAGCAGTCCCACAGGGGTCGCCTACAATGAGCAGTTCTTC
CDR3: CASSPTGVAYNEQFF

D: .
V: TRBV28
size: many
J: TRBJ2-7
DNA: TGTGCCAGCAGTTGGGCAGCGAGCTACGAGCAGTACTTC
CDR3: CASSWAASYEQYF

D: .
V: TRBV4-2
size: many
J: TRBJ1-2
DNA: TGTGCCAGCAGCTTAAGAGAAGGGGAGTATGGCTACACCTTC
CDR3: CASSLREGEYGYTF

D: TRBD1
V: TRBV19
size: many
J: TRBJ1-2
DNA: TGTGCCAGTAGTACGACTACAGGGGGCTTACGGGGCTACACCTTC
CDR3: CASSTTTGGLRGYTF

D: .
V: TRBV20-1
size: many
J: TRBJ2-7
DNA: TGCAGTGCTAAGGGGGAAGGAACCTACGAGCAGTACTTC
CDR3: CSAKGEGTYEQYF

D: .
V: TRBV20-1
size: .
J: TRBJ2-5
DNA: TGCAGTGCTAGATCCCCAGCGGAGGGGGAGACCCAGTACTTC
CDR3: CSARSPAEGETQYF

D: TRBD1
V: TRBV6-1
size: .
J: TRBJ2-6
DNA: TGTGCCAGCAGTGGCCATAGGAACTCAGACAGGGTCTTCTCTGGGGCCAACATCCTGACTTTC
CDR3: CASSGHRNSDRVFSGANILTF

D: .
V: TRBV7-9
size: .
J: TRBJ2-2
DNA: TGTTCCAGCAGCTTATCAGGGAACACCGGGGAGCTGTTTTTT
CDR3: CSSSLSGNTGELFF

D: .
V: TRBV5-4
size: few
J: TRBJ1-2
DNA: TGTGCCAGCAGCACCCCGACAGGAGCTAACTATGGCTACACCTTC
CDR3: CASSTPTGANYGYTF

D: .
V: TRBV19
size: many
J: TRBJ1-5
DNA: TGTGCCAGTAGTATAACGACCCCAAACAATCAGCCCCAGCATTTT
CDR3: CASSITTPNNQPQHF

D: TRBD1
V: TRBV2
size: many
J: TRBJ2-5
DNA: TGTGCCAGCAAAGCTGATTTCACAGGGGGCAGGGAGACCCAGTACTTC
CDR3: CASKADFTGGRETQYF

D: .
V: TRBV27
size: .
J: TRBJ2-7
DNA: TGTGCCATTAGCCCCGGGCCCCCTTACGAGCAGTACTTC
CDR3: CAISPGPPYEQYF

D: .
V: TRBV28
size: many
J: TRBJ2-7
DNA: TGTGCCAGCAGTTTATCGCTAGTCGGGTACGAGCAGTACTTC
CDR3: CASSLSLVGYEQYF

D: .
V: TRBV5-1
size: many
J: TRBJ2-2
DNA: TGCGCCAGCAGCTTGACCGGGACAGCGGGCACCGGGGAGCTGTTTTTT
CDR3: CASSLTGTAGTGELFF

D: .
V: TRBV5-1
size: many
J: TRBJ1-6
DNA: TGCGCCAGCAGCCTCGGGGTTACGGACAGCGTAGGTTCACCCCTCCACTTT
CDR3: CASSLGVTDSVGSPLHF

D: TRBD1
V: TRBV6-1
size: many
J: TRBJ1-5
DNA: TGTGCCAGCCAGACAGGGCGGGATCAGCCCCAGCATTTT
CDR3: CASQTGRDQPQHF

D: .
V: TRBV6-2/TRBV6-3
size: .
J: TRBJ2-3
DNA: TGTGCCAGCAGCCGCTTGCGAACTAGCACAGATACGCAGTATTTT
CDR3: CASSRLRTSTDTQYF

D: TRBD1
V: TRBV10-3
size: many
J: TRBJ1-1
DNA: TGTGCCATCACTCCGGGACAGGGAGAATTGGCTTTCTTT
CDR3: CAITPGQGELAFF

D: TRBD2
V: TRBV15
size: many
J: TRBJ2-1
DNA: TGTGCCACCAGCAAGGGGAGGACTAGCGGGGATGAGCAGTTCTTC
CDR3: CATSKGRTSGDEQFF